This paragraph reports one TCR beta chain. This clone's antigen is unknown. The sample holds no much larger clone one base away, and base qualities are not on file. The data belong to a study of PD-1 blockade in classical Hodgkin lymphoma (dated by TCRdb to the early 2020s). Regarding the study in general: The study used TCR beta sequencing and CyTOF to define a peripheral blood immune signature of response to PD-1 blockade in classical Hodgkin lymphoma. Here is what the overall study found, with its caveats: Only a single clinical trial cohort was studied, and what caused the repertoire differences, possibly disease activity or prior therapy, remained undefined. Newly diagnosed patients were reported to have lower baseline TCR diversity than healthy donors, and relapsed/refractory patients were reported to have lower baseline TCR diversity still.

What this sample's time point label stands for: newly diagnosed, previously untreated cHL patient sample. CD8+ T cells were purified from thawed PBMCs by magnetic negative selection with a Miltenyi CD8+ T cell isolation kit. PBMCs from patients with newly diagnosed, previously untreated classical Hodgkin lymphoma were sequenced as a comparison group for the relapsed/refractory trial patients. Peripheral blood was collected in 8 mL Vacutainer Cell Preparation Tubes, from which PBMCs were isolated by centrifugation and then cryopreserved. Purified CD4+ and CD8+ fractions were prepared only for cases where an additional PBMC sample was available. Magnetically labelled cells were removed on LS columns in a quadroMACS separator, and the flow-through was collected as the purified fraction. CDR1 and CDR2 are drawn from the germline V gene: MDHEN, SYDVKM. Trimming removed 8 bases from V and 2 bases from J; the gene matches leave 5 bases unexplained. The cysteine opens and the phenylalanine closes a CDR3 of 14 amino acids. The retained sequence is limited to the CDR3, 42 bases, with the frame set at the first base.

The Qiagen DNeasy kit was used to extract genomic DNA both from unsorted PBMCs and from the negatively selected CD4+ and CD8+ fractions. TCR beta CDR3 regions were amplified by immunoSEQ multiplex PCR using primers annealing to V and J segments. A synthetic immune receptor repertoire was used to minimize amplification bias, and any remaining bias was removed computationally after sequencing. The authors processed their data as follows. Repertoire diversity was quantified as the Shannon entropy index using custom Python scripts. The unsorted, CD4+ and CD8+ repertoires were each analyzed separately, with the exception of combined analyses, where CD4+ and CD8+ sequences were merged in silico. TCRdb stores this immuneACCESS table with in-frame sequences only. Part of the clones is absent; in the studies checked, under half of the shortfall reflects unresolved V genes, and no reason is known for the rest. The D gene and trimming were derived from the DNA, and the V and J assignments and clone size from that table. In all, the sample holds under 9,500 clones, and around 90% of those were seen once. The ten largest clones capture over 7.5% of the sample.

Sequencing was carried out using CD8+ T cells from blood. The sequence derives from a human donor with classical Hodgkin lymphoma. This chain joins TRBV28 to TRBJ2-1; 8 bases in the junction line up with TRBD1. This receptor carries the CDR3 CASGIQGAYNEQFF. The bases read TGTGCCAGCGGAATACAGGGGGCCTACAATGAGCAGTTCTTC.